This T cell receptor (beta chain) was documented in a study of blood T cell repertoires in COVID-19 (TCRdb year 2020). Some background on the complete study: Samples covering the acute and convalescent phases of COVID-19 were provided by collaborators in the United States, Italy and Spain. Where HLA class I and class II types were available, the types were taken from metadata supplied by the sample provider, not from assay-based typing. Subjects who had been exposed to COVID-19, were actively infected with it, or had recovered from it provided the deeply sampled blood TCRbeta repertoires that made up the dataset. The prospective study material was composed of cDNA or gDNA derived from T cells, B-cell-depleted T cells, or PBMCs. A de-identified subject ID, COVID-19 status, age in years and sex were almost always included in the sample metadata. The repertoires were released in a freely available public database meant as a resource for research on the immune response to SARS-CoV-2. Samples came from the ongoing ImmuneRACE study (first 160 participants) plus 1,254 subjects from 6 global collaborators.

Whole blood was collected in K2EDTA tubes by collaborating institutions according to the institutions' own protocols. Collaborator samples were shipped for TCRbeta analysis as frozen whole blood, isolated PBMCs, or DNA extracted from either sample type. The full study reports these points: The amount of clinical and demographic metadata varied by source and participant and was provided uncurated.

From the germline V gene, CDR1 is SGHNT and CDR2 is YENEEA. The CDR3 covers 15 residues, taking in both the cysteine and the phenylalanine. The DNA shown is the 45-base CDR3, in frame from base 1. The germline V and J ends show losses of 5 bases and 7 bases respectively, and no gene match explains 7 bases of the junction. Worth noting for this clone: It has no known antigen specificity. Per-base qualities were not stored, and no clone one base away is much larger.

TCRbeta CDR3 regions were amplified from genomic DNA by means of the immunoSEQ Assay, a bias-controlled multiplex PCR. As for the original processing: Nucleated cell counts per sample were estimated from amplification of reference gene primers within the assay. To quantify the absolute abundance of each unique TCRbeta CDR3 rearrangement, sequence reads were collapsed and filtered. For each sample, productive Simpson clonality was calculated as the square root of Simpson's diversity index across productive rearrangements. What TCRdb holds here is the immuneACCESS table cut down to in-frame rearrangements. Part of the clones is not present; checked against another copy, under half of the missing clones reflect an unresolved V gene, and the others are unexplained. The V and J calls and clone size were taken over from that table, and D and trimming were inferred from the DNA. The table for this sample lists about 410,000 clones; about nine tenths of them were counted only once. More than 1.4% of the sample belongs to the ten largest clones.

The sequenced sample was peripheral blood. This sequence uses TRBV11-3 and TRBJ2-1; 11 bases in the junction line up with TRBD2. The TCR comes from a woman aged 30 to 39 with active or convalescent COVID-19. CDR3 sequence: CASSLGLAALNEQFF. The DNA is TGTGCCAGCAGCCTGGGACTAGCGGCATTAAATGAGCAGTTCTTC.